One and the same sample provided the 2 T cell receptor beta chains below, sequenced in a study of control samples from healthy donors and cancer patients. Produced via immunoSEQ multiplex PCR; TCRdb's table is partial and in-frame only. This table holds 180,000 or so clones, 91% found once. Sequenced sample: blood. The source is a woman aged 25 to 39 in good health.

The rearrangement joins TRBV2 to TRBJ2-2; 8 bases agree with TRBD2. Trimming took 4 bases from V and 5 from J; bases not matched to a gene: 6. Germline loops: CDR1 SNHLY, CDR2 FYNNEI. The CDR3 has 15 amino acids. This CDR3 is CASSGLAGRTGELFF. CDR3 sequence (DNA): TGTGCCAGCAGTGGCCTAGCGGGCCGGACCGGGGAGCTGTTTTTT.

This clone has only one observation. This sequence joins TRBV6-4 and TRBJ2-1, with 7 nucleotides matching TRBD1. V was clipped by 4 bases and J by 5 bases; unmatched bases: 2. The germline V gene has CDR1 MRHNA and CDR2 SNTAGT. CDR3 size: 13 residues. CDR3 protein: CASSGQGHNEQFF. The DNA for the CDR3 is TGTGCCAGCAGTGGACAGGGCCACAATGAGCAGTTCTTC.